The entry below describes one T cell receptor beta chain. Its specificity is unknown. TCRdb passed the RT-PCR reads through MiXCR, listing each CDR3 protein once. The table shows around 520,000 distinct CDR3 sequences, with 25% occurring only once. Germline-derived CDR1 and CDR2 are SGHRS and YFSETQ. This CDR3 is 15 amino acids long. The V and J ends lost 3 bases and 8 bases, in that order; junction bases with no gene match: 11. The data are from a study of response to subunit inactivated influenza vaccine. General study results and limits: The study's authors posited that every seasonal influenza vaccination enlists few new T cells.

The rearrangement joins TRBV5-1 to TRBJ2-4; 7 bases line up with TRBD1. The sequence came from a man aged 45-65 years who received an inactivated influenza vaccine. This sample comprised CD4+ T cells sorted from PBMCs, obtained 4 to 6 days after vaccination. Here the CDR3 reads CASSYGTGQRDIQYF. In DNA form, the CDR3 reads TGCGCCAGCAGCTATGGTACGGGACAGCGAGACATTCAGTACTTC.